Each of the 10 T cell receptor beta chains below was sequenced from the same sample in a study of blood T cell repertoires in COVID-19. Here immunoSEQ multiplex PCR was the method, and the copy in TCRdb shows in-frame clones only, minus some. The sample has 70,000 to 95,000 clones, approximately 80% seen once. Sequenced material: peripheral blood. The receptors derive from a woman aged 35 to 49 with active or convalescent COVID-19.

The V gene is TRBV4-2, the J gene TRBJ2-2, with TRBD2 identical over 10 bases. Germline V CDR1 and CDR2: LGHNA, YNFKEQ. The junction had 7 bases not matched to a gene; V was cut back by 2 bases and J by 4 bases. This CDR3 spans 17 amino acids. CDR3 DNA: TGTGCCAGCAGCCAAAAGGTGGCTAGCGGGGGCACCGGGGAGCTGTTTTTT. Translating gives CASSQKVASGGTGELFF.

The chain uses TRBV7-8 and TRBJ2-3, with 8 nucleotides matching TRBD2. The V gene end was trimmed by 8 bases and the J gene end by 2 bases; junction bases not matched to a gene: 9. The CDR3 spans 15 residues. Looked up from germline, CDR1 is SGHVS and CDR2 is FQNEAQ. The CDR3 DNA follows: TGTGCCAGCCTCCCACGGGAGGGATACACAGATACGCAGTATTTT. This sequence encodes CASLPREGYTDTQYF.

J is TRBJ2-2 and V is TRBV7-9, with TRBD1 as a possible D gene (5 bases). CDR1 is SEHNR, CDR2 FQNEAQ, per germline (reference sequence). CDR3 length: 16 residues. The V end was cut by 3 bases, the J end by 4 bases, with 15 bases between. The CDR3 DNA sequence: TGTGCCAGCAGCTTTGTTACAGGCTCCTTCACCGGGGAGCTGTTTTTT. This sequence encodes CASSFVTGSFTGELFF.

This chain links TRBV2 with TRBJ2-7; D is perhaps TRBD1 (5 bases). CDR3 size: 11 residues. V shed 6 bases and J shed 3 bases, with 6 bases lying between them. Per the germline V gene, CDR1 is SNHLY and CDR2 is FYNNEI. CDR3 amino acids: CASRGHYEQYF. CDR3 nucleotide sequence: TGTGCCAGCAGAGGACACTACGAGCAGTACTTC.

The chain uses TRBV9 and TRBJ1-1; 9 bases fit TRBD1. This CDR3 comprises 15 residues. Germline loops: CDR1 SGDLS, CDR2 YYNGEE. J gave up 1 base and V 2 bases, and 3 bases lay outside the gene matches. CDR3 protein: CASSVRDRANTEAFF. Written as DNA, the CDR3 is TGTGCCAGCAGCGTGAGGGACAGGGCGAACACTGAAGCTTTCTTT. Together with reference TRBV9 and TRBJ1-1, the CDR3 gives the full variable domain: DSGVTQTPKHLITATGQRVTLRCSPRSGDLSVYWYQQSLDQGLQFLIQYYNGEERAKGNILERFSAQQFPDLHSELNLSSLELGDSALYFCASSVRDRANTEAFFGQGTRLTVV.

V usage is TRBV3-1 (or the pseudogene TRBV3-2) and J usage is TRBJ2-1, with 7 bases lining up with TRBD2. V lost 2 bases and J lost 12; bases outside the gene matches: 7. CDR1 LGHDT and CDR2 YNNKEL come from the germline V gene (reference sequence). The CDR3 is 13 amino acids. The CDR3 DNA sequence: TGTGCCAGCAGCCAACTCAAAGCGGGAAGGCAGTTCTTC. Its translation is CASSQLKAGRQFF.

This clone has only one observation. CDR3 protein: CARIPRTSGRRDEQYF. In DNA form, the CDR3 reads TGTGCCAGAATTCCTCGAACTAGCGGGAGGCGGGACGAGCAGTACTTC. The chain couples TRBV5-3 to TRBJ2-7, with 12 bases fitting TRBD2. TRBV5-3 is an open reading frame whose function is uncertain. The CDR3 has 16 residues. Losses at the gene ends were 6 bases for V and 5 bases for J; bases not matched to a gene: 12.

The chain has TRBV6-6 and TRBJ2-3; D remains ambiguous. This CDR3 is built from 16 residues. The ends were cut back, 5 bases at V and 2 bases at J, with 17 bases in the middle. Germline V CDR1 and CDR2: MNHNY, SVGAGI (reference sequence). CDR3 in DNA: TGTGCCAGCAGTACCTTCATAGCTCAGTCCACAGATACGCAGTATTTT. Its translation is CASSTFIAQSTDTQYF.

The table lists this clone with a few counts. The J gene is TRBJ2-2, the V gene TRBV10-1, with TRBD2 matching over 8 bases. V was pared by 3 bases and J by 5 bases, with 2 bases of the junction left unmatched. Germline V gene data show CDR1 as WNHNN and CDR2 as SYGVQD (reference sequence). This CDR3 spans 14 amino acids. The CDR3 loop is CASSEREGTGELFF. The CDR3 nucleotides read TGCGCCAGCAGTGAACGGGAGGGAACCGGGGAGCTGTTTTTT.

The chain employs TRBV6-4 and TRBJ2-3, with D hard to call. Germline CDR1 and CDR2: MRHNA and SNTAGT. V dropped 8 bases and J dropped 3 bases, with 12 bases sitting between them. The length of the CDR3 is 13 residues. CDR3 amino acids: CASRRDPTDTQYF. DNA for the CDR3: TGTGCCAGCCGCCGAGATCCAACAGATACGCAGTATTTT.